This paragraph reports one T cell receptor (beta chain). Its antigen is still unknown. The sample originates from a study of T cell responses to AZD1222 COVID-19 vaccine. Study summary: Timing groups of about 4 and about 12 weeks for second doses were pooled. Study outcomes and limitations: Targets within unmutated variant regions were reportedly found for nearly half of spike-specific TCRs.

Per germline, CDR1 MGHRA and CDR2 YSYEKL. CDR3 length: 12 amino acids. Trimming took off 1 base at V and 2 bases at J, with 2 bases between the two ends. Generated by immunoSEQ multiplex PCR, the TCRdb table keeps only in-frame clones and is missing some. This table has fewer than 150,000 clones, about 92% appearing once. V gene TRBV4-1 combines with J gene TRBJ1-1; D uncertain. The input for sequencing was peripheral blood, taken on day 0 of AZD1222 vaccination. This TCR came from an adult in good health. This chain's CDR3 is CASSQVNTEAFF. CDR3 nucleotides: TGCGCCAGCAGCCAAGTAAACACTGAAGCTTTCTTT.